The 10 T cell receptor beta chains given below trace back to one sample, sequenced in a study of CD8 T cells in Susac syndrome (dated by TCRdb to the late 2010s). The library was generated by the immunoSEQ multiplex PCR assay. RNA was extracted using the RNeasy kit, and roughly 0.5 to 1 microgram was reverse transcribed with random hexamers. Clones were called with MiXCR by TCRdb after fastp trimmed the public reads at Q25, and only in-frame beta chains were retained. Each CDR3 protein gets just one entry, which takes the most common genes and DNA from the rows behind it. This sample comprises some 77,000 distinct CDR3 sequences, 93% of them detected only once. Roughly 0.15% of the sample lies in the top ten. Sequencing was performed on CD4+ T cells from PBMCs. The receptors were gathered from a human donor with Susac syndrome.

The chain employs TRBV6-6 and TRBJ1-4; D is undetermined. This CDR3 region has 14 residues. CDR1 MNHNY and CDR2 SVGAGI come from the germline V gene (reference sequence). Trimming removed 0 bases from V and 6 bases from J, with 8 bases in between. CDR3 DNA: TGTGCCAGCAGTTACTCCGGACGGCATGAAAAACTGTTTTTT. Residues: CASSYSGRHEKLFF.

This chain joins TRBV3-1 and TRBJ2-2, with D maybe TRBD1 (6 bases). CDR3 size: 18 residues. Germline assignment: CDR1 LGHDT and CDR2 YNNKEL (reference sequence). V gave up 0 bases and J gave up 4 bases, with 18 bases separating them. The CDR3 region is CASSQEWGQGYATGELFF. The CDR3 coding sequence is TGTGCCAGCAGCCAAGAATGGGGGCAGGGCTACGCCACCGGGGAGCTGTTTTTT.

J is TRBJ1-5 and V is TRBV7-9; no clear D gene. CDR3 length: 13 amino acids. Trimming took off 1 base at V and 5 bases at J, with 6 bases between the two ends. Per the germline V gene, CDR1 is SEHNR and CDR2 is FQNEAQ (reference sequence). The CDR3 coding sequence is TGTGCCAGCAGCTTAGACGGATATCAGCCCCAGCATTTT. Translation: CASSLDGYQPQHF.

The chain is built from TRBV7-9 and TRBJ2-7; D might be TRBD2 (6 bases). The CDR3 runs to 16 residues. From germline, CDR1 is SEHNR and CDR2 FQNEAQ (reference sequence). V gave up 5 bases and J gave up 3 bases, with 20 bases separating them. The CDR3 spells CASSPLGNKGGYEQYF. CDR3 DNA: TGTGCCAGCAGCCCCCTCGGTAACAAGGGAGGCTACGAGCAGTACTTC.

This clonotype was recorded once. V usage is TRBV5-1 and J usage is TRBJ1-4; D not resolved. Germline loops: CDR1 SGHRS, CDR2 YFSETQ. This CDR3 region has 15 residues. V lost 0 bases to trimming and J lost 4 bases, with 10 bases between them. CDR3 sequence: CASSLGQRVNEKLFF. The DNA for the CDR3 is TGCGCCAGCAGCTTGGGCCAGAGGGTTAATGAAAAACTGTTTTTT.

This chain links TRBV7-2 with TRBJ2-2; D not certain. V lost 7 bases to trimming and J lost 0 bases, with 12 bases between them. The germline V gene has CDR1 SGHTA and CDR2 FQGNSA. This CDR3 comprises 15 residues. In DNA, the CDR3 is TGTGCCAGCACCAAAGGACGGCCGAACACCGGGGAGCTGTTTTTT. This gives the protein CASTKGRPNTGELFF. The full variable domain, rest sourced from reference TRBV7-2 and TRBJ2-2, is GAGVSQSPSNKVTEKGKDVELRCDPISGHTALYWYRQSLGQGLEFLIYFQGNSAPDKSGLPSDRFSAERTGGSVSTLTIQRTQQEDSAVYLCASTKGRPNTGELFFGEGSRLTVL.

This clonotype turned up a few times. The rearrangement uses TRBV6-5 and TRBJ1-5; D call uncertain. The germline CDR1 and CDR2 sequences are MNHEY and SVGAGI. Trimming removed 2 bases at V and 0 bases at J, with 11 bases between. The CDR3 length is 16 residues. CDR3 DNA: TGTGCCAGCAGTTACCCAACACGGGGTAGCAATCAGCCCCAGCATTTT. Amino acids: CASSYPTRGSNQPQHF.

V usage is TRBV6-1 and J usage is TRBJ1-1; possibly TRBD1 for D (6 bases). The germline V gene has CDR1 MNHNS and CDR2 SASEGT. V was trimmed by 4 bases and J by 10 bases, leaving 16 bases between them. The CDR3 is 13 residues long. CDR3 residues: CASSGQVGYVAFF. For the CDR3, the DNA is TGTGCCAGCAGTGGACAGGTTGGTTACGTAGCTTTCTTT.

The CDR3 nucleotides are TGTGCCAGCAGCTTAGCCACCCGGTCCAATCCGAATGAGCAGTTCTTC. Protein: CASSLATRSNPNEQFF. The V gene is TRBV7-6, the J gene TRBJ2-1; D is unclear. With 0 bases removed from V and 7 bases from J, the gap between germline ends came to 16 bases. Germline V lookup: CDR1 SGHVS, CDR2 FNYEAQ. The length of the CDR3 is 16 residues. The full variable domain, its missing parts supplied by reference TRBV7-6 and TRBJ2-1, is GAGVSQSPRYKVTKRGQDVALRCDPISGHVSLYWYRQALGQGPEFLTYFNYEAQQDKSGLPNDRFSAERPEGSISTLTIQRTEQRDSAMYRCASSLATRSNPNEQFFGPGTRLTVL.

The chain uses TRBV7-9 and TRBJ2-1; 12 nucleotides align to TRBD2. The ends lost 4 bases at V and 4 bases at J; junction bases unmatched: 8. Per the germline V gene, CDR1 is SEHNR and CDR2 is FQNEAQ (reference sequence). The CDR3 extends over 17 amino acids. DNA for the CDR3: TGTGCCAGCAGCTCTCGGACTAGCGGGGTGTTTTACAATGAGCAGTTCTTC. As protein: CASSSRTSGVFYNEQFF.